This TCR beta chain is drawn from a study of blood T cell repertoires in COVID-19. In the study overall: Sites in the United States, Italy and Spain provided acute and convalescent COVID-19 samples. The cDNA or gDNA used as material had been derived from T cells, B-cell-depleted T cells, or PBMCs.

The CDR3 spans 14 residues. The germline V gene has CDR1 SGHRS and CDR2 YFSETQ. V shed 1 base and J shed 1 base, with 6 bases lying between them. Per the original data handling: How many nucleated cells were present was estimated from reference gene primer amplification. Measured with immunoSEQ multiplex PCR; TCRdb has only the in-frame clones, and not every one. V and J calls and clone size come straight from that table; D and trimming were deduced from the DNA. The repertoire has around 68,000 clones, roughly 92% of them found once; the top ten carry approximately 2.9%. Sequencing used peripheral blood. The source is a man in his sixties or seventies with active COVID-19. This chain links TRBV5-1 with TRBJ1-3; no clear D gene. CDR3 coding DNA: TGCGCCAGCAGCTTGTCAGGTTCTGGAAACACCATATATTTT. Its protein product is CASSLSGSGNTIYF.